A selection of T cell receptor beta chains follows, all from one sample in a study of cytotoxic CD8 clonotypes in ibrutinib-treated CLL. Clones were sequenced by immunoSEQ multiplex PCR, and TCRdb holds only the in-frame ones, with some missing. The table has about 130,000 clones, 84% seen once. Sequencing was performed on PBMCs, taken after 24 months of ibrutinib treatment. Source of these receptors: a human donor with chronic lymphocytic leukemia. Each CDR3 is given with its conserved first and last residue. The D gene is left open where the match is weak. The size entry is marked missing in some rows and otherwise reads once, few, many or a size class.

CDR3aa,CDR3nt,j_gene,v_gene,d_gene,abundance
CASSSQGGAPYEQYF,TGTGCCAGCAGTTCCCAGGGGGGGGCACCCTACGAGCAGTACTTC,TRBJ2-7,TRBV27,.,.
CASSTGYTEAFF,TGTGCCAGTAGTACAGGGTACACTGAAGCTTTCTTT,TRBJ1-1,TRBV19,.,.
CASSVANNPSPLHF,TGTGCCAGCAGCGTGGCCAATAACCCTTCACCCCTCCACTTT,TRBJ1-6,TRBV9,.,.
CASSVDRGGTNEKLFF,TGTGCCAGTAGTGTCGACAGGGGGGGAACTAATGAAAAACTGTTTTTT,TRBJ1-4,TRBV19,TRBD1,once
CASSPRTGDPSRNIQYF,TGTGCCAGCAGTCCACGGACAGGCGACCCATCAAGAAACATTCAGTACTTC,TRBJ2-4,TRBV28,TRBD1,.
CASSTKATGLLHF,TGTGCCAGCAGCACAAAAGCAACAGGGCTCTTACATTTT,TRBJ1-5,TRBV27,.,once
CAWSRSGAMGETQYF,TGTGCCTGGTCGAGAAGCGGGGCTATGGGGGAGACCCAGTACTTC,TRBJ2-5,TRBV30,TRBD2,.
CASTLGPGAPGEQFF,TGCGCCAGCACCTTGGGCCCGGGGGCCCCTGGGGAGCAGTTCTTC,TRBJ2-1,TRBV5-1,.,.
CSVALVDTEAFF,TGCAGCGTTGCTCTGGTGGACACTGAAGCTTTCTTT,TRBJ1-1,TRBV29-1,.,.
CASSSTVPGNSPLHF,TGTGCCAGCAGTTCCACTGTTCCGGGGAATTCACCCCTCCACTTT,TRBJ1-6,TRBV7-2,.,.
CASSSDTSDEQFF,TGTGCCAGCAGCTCGGACACCTCGGATGAGCAGTTCTTC,TRBJ2-1,TRBV11-3,.,few
CASSRVGGNTGELFF,TGTGCCAGTTCCCGAGTGGGGGGGAACACCGGGGAGCTGTTTTTT,TRBJ2-2,TRBV7-2,.,few
CASSFDWVTQETQYF,TGCGCCAGCAGCTTTGACTGGGTCACGCAAGAGACCCAGTACTTC,TRBJ2-5,TRBV5-1,.,.
CASSLLGLSETQYF,TGCGCCAGCAGCTTACTAGGTTTATCGGAGACCCAGTACTTC,TRBJ2-5,TRBV5-1,.,.
CSVVRGLSYGYTF,TGCAGCGTTGTGAGGGGCTTGTCGTATGGCTACACCTTC,TRBJ1-2,TRBV29-1,.,once
CASMTQVASGNEQFF,TGTGCCAGCATGACCCAGGTAGCCTCTGGCAATGAGCAGTTCTTC,TRBJ2-1,TRBV6-1,.,few
CASSLTGGREETQYF,TGTGCCAGCAGCTTAACGGGTGGTAGGGAAGAGACCCAGTACTTC,TRBJ2-5,TRBV7-3,.,.
CASSLWGGRYNEQFF,TGTGCCAGCAGTTTATGGGGGGGCCGGTACAATGAGCAGTTCTTC,TRBJ2-1,TRBV6-5,.,few
CASRRSQVENEQFF,TGTGCCAGCAGAAGGTCACAGGTAGAAAATGAGCAGTTCTTC,TRBJ2-1,TRBV6-6,.,.
CASSVRGGTGELFF,TGTGCCAGCAGCGTCAGGGGCGGCACCGGGGAGCTGTTTTTT,TRBJ2-2,TRBV9,.,.
CASSLSGGEATQYF,TGTGCCAGCAGCTTGTCTGGGGGAGAGGCTACGCAGTATTTT,TRBJ2-3,TRBV11-2,.,.
CASSLTGGGQETQYF,TGTGCCAGCAGCTTAACGGGGGGTGGTCAAGAGACCCAGTACTTC,TRBJ2-5,TRBV7-9,TRBD2,.
CAISEWSIPSDTQYF,TGTGCCATCAGTGAGTGGAGCATACCATCAGATACGCAGTATTTT,TRBJ2-3,TRBV10-3,.,.
CASSLVVPLREQRFGYTF,TGTGCCAGCAGCTTAGTGGTCCCCCTGAGGGAGCAGCGCTTTGGCTACACCTTC,TRBJ1-2,TRBV11-2,.,.
CAIRPDSPGELFF,TGTGCCATCAGACCGGACAGCCCCGGGGAGCTGTTTTTT,TRBJ2-2,TRBV10-3,.,.
CASSPPSLSYEQYF,TGTGCCAGCTCACCACCGTCCCTCTCCTACGAGCAGTACTTC,TRBJ2-7,TRBV18,.,.
CASSSGPTYEQYF,TGTGCCAGCAGCTCTGGACCAACATACGAGCAGTACTTC,TRBJ2-7,TRBV11-3,.,.
CSVEVPSGLWYTF,TGCAGCGTTGAAGTTCCCTCGGGGTTATGGTACACCTTC,TRBJ1-2,TRBV29-1,.,.
CASSREHSTNEKLFF,TGTGCCAGCTCCCGCGAACACTCAACTAATGAAAAACTGTTTTTT,TRBJ1-4,TRBV18,.,.
CASSHMPGTGGDEQYF,TGCGCCAGCAGCCATATGCCCGGGACAGGGGGCGACGAGCAGTACTTC,TRBJ2-7,TRBV4-3,TRBD1,large
CASSGRPYNSPLHF,TGTGCCTCATCGGGGCGCCCCTATAATTCACCCCTCCACTTT,TRBJ1-6,TRBV30,.,.
CAWSTIQWGMNTEAFF,TGTGCCTGGAGTACCATCCAGTGGGGGATGAACACTGAAGCTTTCTTT,TRBJ1-1,TRBV30,.,.
CASSTTGWDEQFF,TGTGCCAGCAGCACGACAGGGTGGGACGAGCAGTTCTTC,TRBJ2-1,TRBV11-3,TRBD1,once
CASSETGQSNYGYTF,TGCGCCAGCAGCGAAACGGGACAGAGTAACTATGGCTACACCTTC,TRBJ1-2,TRBV5-1,TRBD1,.
CASSIYGYGNIQYF,TGTGCCAGTAGTATATACGGGTATGGGAACATTCAGTACTTC,TRBJ2-4,TRBV19,.,.
CASSHRGRPYEQYF,TGTGCCAGCAGCCACAGGGGGCGCCCATACGAGCAGTACTTC,TRBJ2-7,TRBV28,TRBD1,.
CASSTGTSGATSTDTQYF,TGTGCCAGTAGTACGGGGACTAGCGGTGCGACTAGCACAGATACGCAGTATTTT,TRBJ2-3,TRBV19,TRBD2,.
CASSLRHGGGGTQYF,TGCGCCAGCAGCCTTAGACATGGGGGCGGTGGGACCCAGTACTTC,TRBJ2-5,TRBV4-3,.,.
CAWSVLQDNTEAFF,TGTGCCTGGAGTGTGTTACAGGATAACACTGAAGCTTTCTTT,TRBJ1-1,TRBV30,.,.
CASSFGPNTEAFF,TGTGCCAGCAGCTTTGGTCCGAACACTGAAGCTTTCTTT,TRBJ1-1,TRBV7-2,.,.
CASSILAGVDGYTF,TGTGCCAGTAGTATCTTGGCAGGGGTGGATGGCTACACCTTC,TRBJ1-2,TRBV19,.,.
CASKQGDDTQYF,TGTGCCAGTAAACAGGGGGATGATACGCAGTATTTT,TRBJ2-3,TRBV19,TRBD1,.